This TCR beta chain comes out of a study of naive and memory T cell subsets. Both TRBC1 and TRBC2 were covered by a beta constant-region primer of two equimolar oligonucleotides. TCRdb called the UMI-ligation and nested PCR reads again in MiXCR, with one record for every CDR3 protein. The top ten clones hold roughly 1.6% of a sample with under 100,000 distinct CDR3 sequences, 7% of them seen once. The germline V and J ends were trimmed by 6 bases and 6 bases, with 18 bases remaining between them. The V gene's germline CDR1 is SGHTA and CDR2 FQGNSA. The CDR3 sequence is 15 residues long. Sequences were obtained from central memory CD4+ T cells from blood. The TCR comes from a human donor in good health. V gene TRBV7-2 combines with J gene TRBJ2-1, with D possibly called TRBD1 or TRBD2 (5 bases each). As DNA, the CDR3 is TGTGCCAGCAGGGCTGGGGGACCTGCGTCCAATGAGCAGTTCTTC. This gives the protein CASRAGGPASNEQFF.